The present TCR beta chain was sequenced within a study of blood T cells in healthy people across ages. Study background: Capture by template switching was about one barcoded beta molecule per two T cells.

Trimming took off 4 bases at V and 6 bases at J, with 14 bases between the two ends. The germline CDR1 and CDR2 sequences are SGHTA and FQGNSA. The length of the CDR3 is 14 residues. The use of a sample-barcoded 5' primer and a J-beta primer mix characterized a second PCR of about 7 to 12 cycles. TCRdb passed the 5' RACE reads through MiXCR, listing each CDR3 protein once. The table shows 800,000 to 1,300,000 distinct CDR3 sequences, with around 25% occurring only once. In this sample, this clonotype turned up a few times. These data also formed part of another study, on T cells of mothers and their children. That report notes: Biologically related mothers and children overlapped slightly more than unrelated pairs, a non-significant difference.

This clonotype originated in a girl aged 2 to 9 in good health. Sample: blood. The chain combines TRBV7-2 with TRBJ2-3, with D perhaps TRBD1 or TRBD2 (5 bases each). The CDR3, as DNA: TGTGCCAGCAGCTCCGGGACCCAGTTCGATACGCAGTATTTT. It yields the protein CASSSGTQFDTQYF.